These T cell receptor beta chains were read from a single sample in a study of identical twins. Each CDR3 protein is one row after TCRdb ran MiXCR on the 5' RACE reads. The sample comprises a few hundred thousand distinct CDR3 sequences, about 8% of which are singletons, and 2.5% to 3.5% rests with the top ten. The same sample was also studied in work on yellow fever vaccine responses in identical twins.

What was sequenced was CD8+ T cells sorted from blood. These TCRs come from a woman between 18 and 29 years old in good health. Each CDR3 is given without its conserved first and last residue.

TRBV29-1,SVEERTGVDYGYT
TRBV20-1,SARDLGYEQY
TRBV7-8,ASSASSSGTNYEQY
TRBV9,ASSYASRRNTGELF
TRBV5-1,ASSLGAGDMETQY
TRBV29-1,SVEDLSEGHPYNEQF
TRBV6-1,ASSKQGDYNEQF
TRBV12-3/TRBV12-4,ASARPYNEQF
TRBV27,ASTLGETQY
TRBV12-3/TRBV12-4,ASSPPGNQPQH
TRBV4-3,ASSQDLGLYGSTGELF
TRBV20-1,SARGSLPAQETQY
TRBV29-1,SVVFGGGYNEQF
TRBV4-3,ASSLGQGVSDTQY
TRBV3-1,ASSQDMGSNQPQH
TRBV19,ASSAGTSGFYEQY
TRBV7-9,ASSTRGVADTQY
TRBV5-1,ASSLSIEGRIAYEQY
TRBV27,ASSLFPGGLAGYEQY
TRBV7-2,ASSKYGQGSYEQY